This T cell receptor beta chain was sequenced for a study of blood T cell repertoires in COVID-19. Across the study: Both acute and convalescent COVID-19 samples were obtained from the United States, Italy and Spain. The cDNA or gDNA used as material had been derived from T cells, B-cell-depleted T cells, or PBMCs.

There are 12 residues in the CDR3. V shed 2 bases and J shed 4 bases, with 3 bases lying between them. Germline-derived CDR1 and CDR2 are LGHNT and FRNRAP. The data were produced by immunoSEQ multiplex PCR, yet TCRdb's version contains in-frame clones alone and is incomplete. This sample has roughly 340,000 clones; about 88% occur once, and the top ten carry 6% to 8%. The V call is TRBV12-5, the J call TRBJ2-1; D is unresolved. The sample was peripheral blood. The clonotype was recovered from a woman in her 70s with COVID-19, enrolled during active disease. The CDR3 bases are TGTGCTAGTGGTTTGCTTTACAATGAGCAGTTCTTC. It yields the protein CASGLLYNEQFF.